A selection of T cell receptor beta chains follows, all from one sample in a study of T cell repertoires in cytomegalovirus infection. TCRdb fed the reads into MiXCR, producing one record per CDR3 protein. In the table there are about half a million distinct CDR3 sequences, about 33% of which are singletons. The antigens of these receptors remain unknown. The source was cultured PBMCs, collected from culture after CMV antigen stimulation. These receptors were taken from a human donor in good health (CMV status not recorded). Some clones in this sample may be carry-over from other donors' samples. The CDR3 runs from the conserved cysteine through the conserved F or W. D genes are given only for firm matches. Size values are once, few and many counts, or a class for expanded clones, and some rows have none.

d_gene | j_gene | abundance | v_gene | CDR3aa | CDR3nt
TRBD2 | TRBJ2-7 | many | TRBV7-2 | CASSLWLAGSEQYF | TGTGCCAGCAGCTTGTGGCTAGCGGGAAGCGAGCAGTACTTC
- | TRBJ1-1 | many | TRBV10-3 | CAISESGTEAFF | TGTGCCATCAGTGAGTCGGGGACTGAAGCTTTCTTT
- | TRBJ1-3 | once | TRBV12-3/TRBV12-4 | CASSLTLTANTIYF | TGTGCCAGCAGTTTAACTCTGACCGCGAACACCATATATTTT
- | TRBJ1-3 | - | TRBV4-1 | CASSQSGAGNTIYF | TGCGCCAGCAGCCAATCAGGGGCTGGAAACACCATATATTTT
- | TRBJ1-1 | - | TRBV24-1 | CATSAAGDTEAFF | TGTGCCACCAGTGCGGCGGGGGACACTGAAGCTTTCTTT
- | TRBJ2-2 | few | TRBV7-2 | CASSLGRAGLKTGELFF | TGTGCCAGCAGCTTAGGGAGGGCGGGACTTAAAACCGGGGAGCTGTTTTTT
- | TRBJ2-7 | - | TRBV10-3 | CAIKMTLSYEQYF | TGTGCCATCAAGATGACACTTTCCTACGAGCAGTACTTC
- | TRBJ1-1 | few | TRBV7-9 | CASSANRVGLAEAFF | TGTGCCAGCAGCGCGAACAGGGTTGGGCTCGCTGAAGCTTTCTTT
TRBD2 | TRBJ2-3 | many | TRBV7-2 | CASSPQAGFTDTQYF | TGTGCCAGCAGCCCCCAAGCGGGGTTCACAGATACGCAGTATTTT
TRBD2 | TRBJ2-5 | few | TRBV27 | CASSVSGLVIETQYF | TGTGCCAGCAGTGTGTCGGGACTAGTAATAGAGACCCAGTACTTC
- | TRBJ2-3 | few | TRBV6-1 | CASRKTGVYTDTQYF | TGTGCCAGCAGGAAGACTGGAGTTTACACAGATACGCAGTATTTT
- | TRBJ2-3 | - | TRBV12-3/TRBV12-4 | CASSLWLSYSTDTQYF | TGTGCCAGCAGTTTATGGCTGTCGTATAGCACAGATACGCAGTATTTT
- | TRBJ1-3 | - | TRBV12-3/TRBV12-4 | CASTPLTAGNTIYF | TGTGCCAGCACCCCTCTGACAGCTGGAAACACCATATATTTT
- | TRBJ2-6 | - | TRBV6-1 | CASSYAQGRFSGANVLTF | TGTGCCAGCAGTTACGCTCAAGGCAGGTTCTCTGGGGCCAACGTCCTGACTTTC
- | TRBJ1-5 | many | TRBV29-1 | CSVETGINQPQHF | TGCAGCGTGGAAACAGGGATCAATCAGCCCCAGCATTTT
TRBD2 | TRBJ2-3 | - | TRBV19 | CASCREGLADTQYF | TGTGCCAGTTGCAGGGAGGGCCTTGCAGATACGCAGTATTTT
TRBD1 | TRBJ2-3 | - | TRBV20-1 | CSASRGAGGGTDTQYF | TGCAGTGCTAGTCGCGGGGCAGGGGGCGGCACAGATACGCAGTATTTT
TRBD2 | TRBJ2-1 | few | TRBV14 | CASSPGLAGFNEQFF | TGTGCCAGCAGCCCGGGACTAGCGGGGTTCAATGAGCAGTTCTTC
TRBD1 | TRBJ1-2 | - | TRBV7-2 | CASSSHTTGRSGYTF | TGTGCCAGCAGCTCACATACGACAGGGCGAAGCGGCTACACCTTC
- | TRBJ2-3 | - | TRBV7-9 | CASSLGVDSADTQYF | TGTGCCAGCAGCTTAGGCGTGGACTCGGCAGATACGCAGTATTTT
- | TRBJ2-4 | - | TRBV7-2 | CASSLKYIQYF | TGTGCCAGCAGCTTAAAGTACATTCAGTACTTC
TRBD1 | TRBJ1-1 | many | TRBV7-3 | CASSYSGTALVEAFF | TGTGCCAGCAGCTACAGTGGGACAGCCTTAGTAGAAGCTTTCTTT
- | TRBJ2-1 | - | TRBV7-2 | CASSPLRDPGNEQFF | TGTGCCAGCAGCCCCCTCCGGGACCCGGGGAATGAGCAGTTCTTC
- | TRBJ2-7 | - | TRBV6-5 | CASSYWREGNEQYF | TGTGCCAGCAGTTACTGGCGGGAAGGTAACGAGCAGTACTTC
- | TRBJ1-1 | few | TRBV28 | CASSYTSQGSEAFF | TGTGCCAGCAGTTACACCTCACAAGGGTCTGAAGCTTTCTTT
- | TRBJ1-1 | - | TRBV7-4 | CASSPFTNTEAFF | TGTGCCAGTTCCCCCTTTACGAACACTGAAGCTTTCTTT
TRBD2 | TRBJ2-3 | few | TRBV7-2 | CASSLVPAGGMTDTQYF | TGTGCCAGCAGCTTAGTGCCAGCGGGAGGGATGACAGATACGCAGTATTTT
- | TRBJ2-5 | - | TRBV7-9 | CASSPPASQETQYF | TGTGCCAGCAGCCCCCCGGCTAGCCAGGAGACCCAGTACTTC